This T cell receptor beta chain is from a study of blood T cell repertoires in COVID-19. Overall study context: From the United States, Italy and Spain came samples of acute and convalescent COVID-19. The analysed material was cDNA or gDNA that came from T cells, B-cell-depleted T cells, or PBMCs.

Per the study methods: Researchers report that nucleated cell counts were estimated from reference gene primer amplification. Generated by immunoSEQ multiplex PCR, the TCRdb table keeps only in-frame clones and is missing some. The V and J calls and clone size come from that table; D and trimming were worked out from the DNA. This table holds about 230,000 clones, approximately 80% found once. Per the germline V gene, CDR1 is SGDLS and CDR2 is YYNGEE. CDR3 length: 12 residues. Trimming took 3 bases from V and 7 from J; bases not matched to a gene: 1. This clone was counted between two and nine times. The sample was peripheral blood. The sequence derives from a man in his forties with acute or convalescent COVID-19. This chain joins TRBV9 and TRBJ2-1; TRBD2 aligns across 7 bases. CDR3 DNA sequence: TGTGCCAGCAGCGGGACTAGTAATGAGCAGTTCTTC. This translates into CASSGTSNEQFF.